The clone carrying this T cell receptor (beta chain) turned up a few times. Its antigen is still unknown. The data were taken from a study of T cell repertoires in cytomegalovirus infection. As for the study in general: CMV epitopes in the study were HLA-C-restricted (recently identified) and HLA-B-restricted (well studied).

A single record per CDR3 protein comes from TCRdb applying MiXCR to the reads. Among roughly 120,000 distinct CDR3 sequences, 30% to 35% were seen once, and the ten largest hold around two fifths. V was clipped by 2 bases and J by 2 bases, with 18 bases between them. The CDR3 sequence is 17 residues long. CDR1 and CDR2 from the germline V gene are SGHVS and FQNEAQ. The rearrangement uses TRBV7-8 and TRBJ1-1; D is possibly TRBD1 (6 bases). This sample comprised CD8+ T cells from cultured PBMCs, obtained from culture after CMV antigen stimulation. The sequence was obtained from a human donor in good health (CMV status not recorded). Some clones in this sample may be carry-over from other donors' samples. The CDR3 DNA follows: TGTGCCAGCAGCTTATCTCCCCTTACAGGGATCAACACTGAAGCTTTCTTT. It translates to CASSLSPLTGINTEAFF.